Shown below are 16 T cell receptor beta chains from a single sample sequenced in a study of response to subunit inactivated influenza vaccine. TCRdb reprocessed the RT-PCR reads via MiXCR and lists one record per CDR3 protein. Altogether roughly 550,000 distinct CDR3 sequences are present, less than 25% being singletons, with the ten largest covering approximately 3%. These data were also reused for a study on T cells expressing NK-cell markers. From that second work: For TCR beta, cDNA was produced by 5'RACE template switching with UMIs.

The specimen was CD4+ T cells sorted from PBMCs, collected about 13 days after vaccination. These TCRs come from a man aged 50-60 years who received an inactivated influenza vaccine.

Here the CDR3 DNA reads TGTGCCAGCAGCCCTACTCGGCGTGAAGAGACCCAGTACTTC. Amino acids: CASSPTRREETQYF. The chain employs TRBV6-1 and TRBJ2-5; no clear D gene. Germline V gene lookup returns CDR1 MNHNS and CDR2 SASEGT. Deletions cut 6 bases from V and 3 bases from J, with 14 bases between. The CDR3 is 14 amino acids.

There are a few counts of this clonotype. This chain uses TRBV3-1 with TRBJ2-7; 7 nucleotides line up with TRBD2. The trim removed 4 bases at V and 3 bases at J, leaving 6 bases unmatched. The CDR3 runs 14 residues. Germline V gene lookup returns CDR1 LGHDT and CDR2 YNNKEL (reference sequence). The CDR3: CASSREGSLYEQYF. CDR3 DNA sequence: TGTGCCAGCAGCCGGGAGGGGTCCCTCTACGAGCAGTACTTC.

The CDR3 here is CASSLDRRGEQFF. The CDR3 DNA follows: TGTGCCAGCAGCTTAGACCGGCGGGGTGAGCAGTTCTTC. The chain recombines TRBV11-2 with TRBJ2-1; a possible D gene is TRBD2 (6 bases). Germline values: CDR1 SGHAT, CDR2 FQNNGV. The ends were cut back, 0 bases at V and 9 bases at J, with 9 bases in the middle. The CDR3 runs to 13 residues.

The chain has TRBV5-5 and TRBJ2-5; D not resolved. The V gene lost 0 bases and the J gene lost 4 bases, with 10 bases spanning the gap. The length of the CDR3 is 14 residues. Germline-derived CDR1 and CDR2 are SGHKS and YYEKEE (reference sequence). CDR3 region: CASSLVIGIETQYF. The CDR3 region has the DNA TGTGCCAGCAGCTTGGTGATTGGGATAGAGACCCAGTACTTC.

The V and J genes are TRBV5-6 and TRBJ2-2; no reliable D call. Germline V gene data show CDR1 as SGHDT and CDR2 as YYEEEE. The CDR3 sequence is 13 residues long. Trimming cost V 4 bases and J 5 bases, with 9 bases left between them. CDR3: CASSKGRTGELFF. DNA for the CDR3: TGTGCCAGCAGCAAAGGACGGACCGGGGAGCTGTTTTTT. Variable domain in full (rest from reference TRBV5-6 and TRBJ2-2): DAGVTQSPTHLIKTRGQQVTLRCSPKSGHDTVSWYQQALGQGPQFIFQYYEEEERQRGNFPDRFSGHQFPNYSSELNVNALLLGDSALYLCASSKGRTGELFFGEGSRLTVL.

V and J are TRBV19 and TRBJ2-1, with 8 bases lining up with TRBD2. V lost 4 bases to trimming and J lost 5 bases; unmatched junction nucleotides: 7. CDR1 is LNHDA, CDR2 SQIVND, per germline (reference sequence). This CDR3 spans 15 amino acids. The CDR3 DNA follows: TGTGCCAGTAGTAAAAGGACTAGCAGGGACAATGAGCAGTTCTTC. It encodes CASSKRTSRDNEQFF.

This clonotype showed up many times. This chain links TRBV5-1 with TRBJ2-1; 7 bases are a match to TRBD2. CDR3 length: 13 residues. In germline, CDR1 is SGHRS, CDR2 YFSETQ. V lost 4 bases and J lost 13; bases outside the gene matches: 11. The CDR3: CASSTGLLLGQFF. Here the CDR3 DNA reads TGCGCCAGCAGCACGGGACTACTCCTCGGCCAGTTCTTC.

V is TRBV12-3 or TRBV12-4 and J is TRBJ2-2; 15 bases are shared with TRBD2. This CDR3 region has 18 residues. After removal of 7 bases from V and 5 bases from J, the junction contained 11 bases not matched to a gene. The CDR3 reads CASTQNLGLAGGTGELFF. Written as DNA, the CDR3 is TGTGCCAGCACCCAAAATCTAGGACTAGCGGGAGGGACCGGGGAGCTGTTTTTT.

The chain joins TRBV11-3 to TRBJ1-1; TRBD1 might be the D (6 bases). The CDR3 totals 14 residues. Germline lookup yields CDR1 SGHNT and CDR2 YENEEA. V gave up 3 bases and J gave up 1 base, with 9 bases separating them. CDR3 in DNA: TGTGCCAGCAGCTTGGACAGTGGGAACACTGAAGCTTTCTTT. This sequence encodes CASSLDSGNTEAFF.

The chain has TRBV2 and TRBJ2-2; 8 positions match TRBD1. The CDR3 is 14 residues long. The V gene's germline CDR1 is SNHLY and CDR2 FYNNEI. The trim removed 4 bases at V and 5 bases at J, leaving 3 bases unmatched. Written as DNA, the CDR3 is TGTGCCAGCAGTGGGACAGGGAGGACCGGGGAGCTGTTTTTT. Protein sequence: CASSGTGRTGELFF.

This clonotype was seen only a few times. The V gene is TRBV2, the J gene TRBJ1-2, with D possibly TRBD1 on 6 matching bases. Germline CDR1 and CDR2: SNHLY and FYNNEI. The V end was cut by 5 bases, the J end by 6 bases, with 16 bases between. This CDR3 comprises 14 residues. The CDR3 DNA reads TGTGCCAGCAGTCCCCTCAGGGGCGATCATGGCTACACCTTC. Protein: CASSPLRGDHGYTF.

This chain links TRBV10-3 with TRBJ2-3; D may be TRBD1 (6 bases). The germline gives CDR1 ENHRY, CDR2 SYGVKD. Trimming took off 7 bases at V and 6 bases at J, with 17 bases between the two ends. The CDR3 totals 14 residues. CDR3 sequence (DNA): TGTGCCATCAAAAAGCCTGGGGGCCCCGATACGCAGTATTTT. As protein: CAIKKPGGPDTQYF.

This clonotype was counted between two and nine times. This sequence joins TRBV7-2 and TRBJ2-1; TRBD2 aligns across 10 bases. This CDR3 region has 14 residues. V was pared by 3 bases and J by 12 bases, with 8 bases of the junction left unmatched. CDR1 SGHTA and CDR2 FQGNSA come from the germline V gene. This CDR3 reads CASSFKREGLSQFF. The CDR3, as DNA: TGTGCCAGCAGCTTCAAGCGGGAGGGCCTTTCGCAGTTCTTC.

This rearrangement joins TRBV10-2 to TRBJ2-1; D uncertain. CDR1 and CDR2 (germline): WSHSY, SAAADI. This CDR3 contains 14 residues. V lost 7 bases, J lost 0 bases, and 10 bases lay in between. CDR3 DNA sequence: TGCGCCAGCATGATGGGGATCTCCTACAATGAGCAGTTCTTC. Translation: CASMMGISYNEQFF.

The V and J genes are TRBV28 and TRBJ2-7, with 11 bases identical to TRBD2. Germline CDR1 and CDR2: MDHEN and SYDVKM. The ends lost 8 bases at V and 2 bases at J; junction bases unmatched: 11. CDR3 length: 16 amino acids. The CDR3 nucleotides are TGTGCCAGCCGAGGACCGGGACTAGCGGCTGCCTACGAGCAGTACTTC. It is translated as CASRGPGLAAAYEQYF.

The chain couples TRBV11-3 to TRBJ2-1, with TRBD1 identical over 7 bases. The CDR3 extends over 15 amino acids. V trimming: 6 bases; J trimming: 13 bases; junction bases outside the gene matches: 18. Germline values: CDR1 SGHNT, CDR2 YENEEA. In DNA form, the CDR3 reads TGTGCCAGCAGTCAGGACCCCGGGACAGCAAATTTTCAGTTCTTC. This gives the protein CASSQDPGTANFQFF.